This T cell receptor (beta chain) was found in a study of T cells after yellow fever vaccination. In the study overall: The authors prepared low-cell-number fractions using SMART-Seq v4 Ultra Low Input.

Conversion of TCR transcripts into cDNA relied on 5'RACE template switching, which added a universal primer site and UMIs. TCRdb itself ran the 5' RACE reads through MiXCR, one entry per CDR3 protein. The top ten clones hold roughly a sixth of a sample with approximately 350,000 distinct CDR3 sequences, 11% of them seen once. The V end was cut by 7 bases, the J end by 0 bases, with 9 bases between. This CDR3 contains 13 residues. The rearrangement joins TRBV12-3 or TRBV12-4 to TRBJ2-5, with D maybe TRBD1 (6 bases). This receptor was taken from a man aged 18 to 29 who received the YFV17D yellow fever vaccine. The source material was PBMCs, sampled on the day of the first yellow fever vaccination. The CDR3 loop is CASNTGNQETQYF. CDR3 nucleotide sequence: TGTGCCAGCAATACAGGGAACCAAGAGACCCAGTACTTC.